This TCR beta chain was found in a study of blood T cell repertoires in COVID-19 (dated by TCRdb to about 2020). In terms of the full investigation: Collaborator samples came from the United States, Italy and Spain and covered acute and convalescent phases of COVID-19. The dataset comprised deeply sampled blood TCRbeta repertoires from subjects exposed to, actively infected with, or recovered from COVID-19. The prospective study material was composed of cDNA or gDNA derived from T cells, B-cell-depleted T cells, or PBMCs. The repertoires were released in a freely available public database intended as a resource for research on the immune response to SARS-CoV-2. The samples were drawn from the first 160 participants of the ongoing ImmuneRACE study and from more than 1,000 subjects provided by 6 global collaborators. Nearly every sample came with metadata listing a de-identified subject ID, COVID-19 status, age in years and sex. Where available, HLA class I and class II types were taken from metadata supplied by the sample provider and were not determined by assay-based typing.

The collaborating institutions used their own protocols to collect whole blood in K2EDTA tubes. For TCRbeta analysis, collaborators shipped samples in one of three forms: frozen whole blood, isolated PBMCs, or DNA extracted from either of those sample types. Here is what the overall study found, with its caveats: The amount of clinical and demographic metadata varied by source and participant and was provided uncurated.

TCRbeta CDR3 regions were amplified from genomic DNA using the immunoSEQ Assay, a bias-controlled multiplex PCR. From the authors' description of their analysis: Within the assay, amplification of reference gene primers was used to estimate how many nucleated cells each sample contained. To quantify the absolute abundance of each unique TCRbeta CDR3 rearrangement, sequence reads were collapsed and filtered. For each sample, productive Simpson clonality was calculated by taking the square root of Simpson's diversity index across productive rearrangements. TCRdb stores this immuneACCESS table with in-frame sequences only. Part of the clones is absent; in the studies checked, under half of the shortfall reflects unresolved V genes, and no reason is known for the rest. V and J calls and clone size are copied from that table; D and trimming were computed from the DNA. In all, the sample holds roughly 100,000 clones, and 85% to 90% of those were seen once. The top ten hold approximately 5.1% of the sample.

Concerning this clone itself: Its recognized antigen is unknown. No base qualities exist here, and no much larger clone lies one base off it.

Looking up the germline V gene (reference sequence) yields CDR1 LGHDT and CDR2 YNNKEL. V lost 0 bases and J lost 0 bases; the stretch between them is 9 bases long. The CDR3 goes from the cysteine to the phenylalanine over 15 residues. Just CDR3 DNA is preserved here, 45 bases in frame from base 1. This receptor was identified in a human donor in a cohort sampled during active COVID-19. Source material: peripheral blood. The receptor chain draws on TRBV3-1 (or the pseudogene TRBV3-2) and TRBJ2-7; the D segment could be TRBD2, given 6 matching bases. The nucleotide sequence reads as follows: TGTGCCAGCAGCCAAGATCTGACTAGCTCCTACGAGCAGTACTTC. Its protein product is CASSQDLTSSYEQYF.